This TCR beta chain was sequenced in a study of shared clonotypes between healthy human individuals. Study-wide results and caveats: It was the non-shared clonotypes that had lower generation probabilities than clonotypes shared by all four donors. Some naive CD4 clonotypes, roughly 5%, turned up in common across several donors.

This clone appeared a few times. Its antigen remains unknown. Sorted-subset replicate PCRs used 200 ng DNA, 25,000 to 30,000 T cell genomes. TCRdb's table, derived via immunoSEQ multiplex PCR, lists solely in-frame clones and lacks some. The table has roughly 590,000 clones, just under 97% seen once. The germline V gene encodes CDR1 SNHLY and CDR2 FYNNEI. The CDR3 length is 13 residues. V lost 9 bases and J lost 6; bases outside the gene matches: 11. Positive CCR7 selection of CD45RO-negative cells yielded the naive CD8 cells, and terminally differentiated effector memory CD45RA+ cells were excluded. The material sequenced was naive CD8+ T cells sorted from blood. This TCR came from a woman between 25 and 40 years old in good health. The J gene is TRBJ2-7, the V gene TRBV2; TRBD1 aligns across 7 bases. In DNA, the CDR3 is TGTGCCAGTAAGGGGGCCTCGGGTGCCGAGCAGTACTTC. Translating it yields CASKGASGAEQYF. Full variable domain (missing parts from reference TRBV2 and TRBJ2-7): EPEVTQTPSHQVTQMGQEVILRCVPISNHLYFYWYRQILGQKVEFLVSFYNNEISEKSEIFDDQFSVERPDGSNFTLKIRSTKLEDSAMYFCASKGASGAEQYFGPGTRLTVT.